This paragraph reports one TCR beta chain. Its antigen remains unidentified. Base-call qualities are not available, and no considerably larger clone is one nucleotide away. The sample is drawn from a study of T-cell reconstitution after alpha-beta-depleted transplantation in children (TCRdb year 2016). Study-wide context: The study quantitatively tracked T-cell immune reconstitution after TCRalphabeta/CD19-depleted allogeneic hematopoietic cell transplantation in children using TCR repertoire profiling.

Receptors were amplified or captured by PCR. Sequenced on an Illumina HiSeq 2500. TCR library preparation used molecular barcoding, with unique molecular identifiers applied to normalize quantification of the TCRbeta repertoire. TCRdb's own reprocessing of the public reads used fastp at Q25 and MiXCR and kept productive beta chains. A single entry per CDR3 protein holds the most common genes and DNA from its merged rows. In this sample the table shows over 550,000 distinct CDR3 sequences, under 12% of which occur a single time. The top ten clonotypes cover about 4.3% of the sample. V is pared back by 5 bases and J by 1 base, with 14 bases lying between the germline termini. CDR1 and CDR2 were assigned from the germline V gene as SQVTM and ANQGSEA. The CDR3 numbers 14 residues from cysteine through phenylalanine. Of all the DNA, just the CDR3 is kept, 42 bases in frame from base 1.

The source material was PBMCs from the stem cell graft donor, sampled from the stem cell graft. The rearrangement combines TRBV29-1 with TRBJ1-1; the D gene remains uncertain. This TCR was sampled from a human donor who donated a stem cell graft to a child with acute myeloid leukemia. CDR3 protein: CSVSKIGENTEAFF. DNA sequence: TGCAGCGTTAGTAAGATTGGAGAGAACACTGAAGCTTTCTTT. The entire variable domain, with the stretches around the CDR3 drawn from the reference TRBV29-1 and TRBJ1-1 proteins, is SAVISQKPSRDICQRGTSLTIQCQVDSQVTMMFWYRQQPGQSLTLIATANQGSEATYESGFVIDKFPISRPNLTFSTLTVSNMSPEDSSIYLCSVSKIGENTEAFFGQGTRLTVV.